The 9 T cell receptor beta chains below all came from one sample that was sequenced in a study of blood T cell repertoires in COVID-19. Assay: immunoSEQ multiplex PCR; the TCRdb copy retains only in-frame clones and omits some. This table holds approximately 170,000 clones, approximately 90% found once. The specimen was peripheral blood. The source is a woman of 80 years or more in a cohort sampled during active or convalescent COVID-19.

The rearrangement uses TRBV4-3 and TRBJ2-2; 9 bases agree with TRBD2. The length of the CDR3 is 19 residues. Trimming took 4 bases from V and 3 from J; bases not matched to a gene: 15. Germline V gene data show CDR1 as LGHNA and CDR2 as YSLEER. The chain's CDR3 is CASSLGHSGGAVYTGELFF. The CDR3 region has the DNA TGCGCCAGCAGCCTAGGACATAGCGGGGGCGCCGTATACACCGGGGAGCTGTTTTTT.

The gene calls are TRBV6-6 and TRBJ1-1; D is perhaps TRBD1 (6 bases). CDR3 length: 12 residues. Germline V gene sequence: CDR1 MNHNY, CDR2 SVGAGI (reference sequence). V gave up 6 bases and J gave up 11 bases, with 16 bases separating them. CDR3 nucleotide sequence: TGTGCCAGCAGCCTCGACAGGCCTGGGGCTTTCTTT. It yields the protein CASSLDRPGAFF.

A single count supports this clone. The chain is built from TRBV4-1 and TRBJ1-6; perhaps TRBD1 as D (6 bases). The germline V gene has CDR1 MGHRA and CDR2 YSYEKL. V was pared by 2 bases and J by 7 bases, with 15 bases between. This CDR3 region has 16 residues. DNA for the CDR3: TGCGCCAGCAGCCAAACGGGACATAGACCGAATTCACCCCTCCACTTT. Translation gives CASSQTGHRPNSPLHF.

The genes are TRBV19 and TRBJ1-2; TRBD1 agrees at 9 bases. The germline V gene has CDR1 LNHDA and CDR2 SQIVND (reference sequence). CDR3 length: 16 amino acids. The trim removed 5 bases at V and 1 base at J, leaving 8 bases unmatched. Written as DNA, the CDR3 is TGTGCCAGTAGTGTTACAGGGGGCGCGGGTAACTATGGCTACACCTTC. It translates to CASSVTGGAGNYGYTF.

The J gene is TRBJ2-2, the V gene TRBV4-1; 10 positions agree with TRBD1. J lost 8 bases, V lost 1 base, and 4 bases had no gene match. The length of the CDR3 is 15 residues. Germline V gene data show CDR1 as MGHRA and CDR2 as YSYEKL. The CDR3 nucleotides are TGCGCCAGCAGCCAAGGACAGGGGGCAGGAGGGGAGCTGTTTTTT. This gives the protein CASSQGQGAGGELFF.

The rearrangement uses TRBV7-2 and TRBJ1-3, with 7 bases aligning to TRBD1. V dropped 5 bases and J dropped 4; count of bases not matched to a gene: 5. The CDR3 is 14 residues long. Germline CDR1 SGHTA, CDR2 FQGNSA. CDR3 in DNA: TGTGCCAGCAGCCCGACAGGGACCGGAAACACCATATATTTT. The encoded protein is CASSPTGTGNTIYF.

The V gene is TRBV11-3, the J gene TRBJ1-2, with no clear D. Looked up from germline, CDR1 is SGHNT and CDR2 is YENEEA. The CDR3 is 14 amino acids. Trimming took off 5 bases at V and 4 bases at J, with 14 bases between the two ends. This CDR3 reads CASSPGGLVYGYTF. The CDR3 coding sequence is TGTGCCAGCAGCCCTGGAGGTTTGGTCTATGGCTACACCTTC.

CDR3 DNA sequence: TGTGCCAGCAGCTTAGGGCAGGGTCTCGGCTACACCTTC. This codes for CASSLGQGLGYTF. V usage is TRBV11-2 and J usage is TRBJ1-2; perhaps TRBD1 as D (5 bases). The CDR3 has 13 residues. Germline loops: CDR1 SGHAT, CDR2 FQNNGV. Trimming removed 1 base from V and 8 bases from J, with 11 bases in between.

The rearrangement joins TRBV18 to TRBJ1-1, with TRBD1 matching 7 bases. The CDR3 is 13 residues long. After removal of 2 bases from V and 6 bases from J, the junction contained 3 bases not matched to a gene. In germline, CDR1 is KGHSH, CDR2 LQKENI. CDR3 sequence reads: CASSPGRGPEAFF. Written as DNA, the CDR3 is TGTGCCAGCTCACCAGGAAGGGGGCCTGAAGCTTTCTTT.